This entry describes one TCR beta chain. What it binds is unknown. TCR sequencing used cDNA made by reverse transcription of extracted RNA. Assay used: immunoSEQ multiplex PCR; TCRdb lists only in-frame clones, some missing. This table holds fewer than 250,000 clones, under 80% found once. This record comes from a study of CD8+ T cells in alopecia areata. In the study overall: Using the percentage of affected scalp area, treated patients' severity was scored. Broader study findings: Clonality in the scalp and expanded CD8+ clones ranked among the top 100 were significantly decreased by tofacitinib. For lesional scalp, especially alopecia totalis/universalis, clonality was higher than in normal scalp.

Documented treatment: oral pan-JAK inhibitor, 5-10 mg twice daily. The specimen was CD4+ T cells sorted from blood, collected around week 50, from a patient treated with tofacitinib. This clonotype was obtained from a human donor with alopecia areata.

The CDR3, as DNA: TGTGCCAGCAGTGTCGCGGCAGGACTCTATGGCTACACCTTC. Amino acids: CASSVAAGLYGYTF. The chain links TRBV2 to TRBJ1-2; no clear D gene. The CDR3 is 14 residues long. Trimming took off 4 bases at V and 4 bases at J, with 13 bases between the two ends. CDR1 is SNHLY, CDR2 FYNNEI, per germline. The variable domain in full, completed from reference TRBV2 and TRBJ1-2, reads EPEVTQTPSHQVTQMGQEVILRCVPISNHLYFYWYRQILGQKVEFLVSFYNNEISEKSEIFDDQFSVERPDGSNFTLKIRSTKLEDSAMYFCASSVAAGLYGYTFGSGTRLTVV.